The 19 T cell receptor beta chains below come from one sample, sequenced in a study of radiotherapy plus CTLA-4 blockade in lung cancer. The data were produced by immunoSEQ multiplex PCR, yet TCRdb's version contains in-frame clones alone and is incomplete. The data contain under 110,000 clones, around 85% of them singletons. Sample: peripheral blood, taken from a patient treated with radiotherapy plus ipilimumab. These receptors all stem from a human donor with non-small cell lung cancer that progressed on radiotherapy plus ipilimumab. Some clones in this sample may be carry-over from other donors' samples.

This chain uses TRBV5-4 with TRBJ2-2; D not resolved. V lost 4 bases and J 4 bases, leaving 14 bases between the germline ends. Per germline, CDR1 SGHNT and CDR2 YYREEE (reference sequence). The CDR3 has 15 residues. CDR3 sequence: CASSLTQVRTGELFF. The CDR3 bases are TGTGCCAGCAGCCTAACCCAGGTCCGCACCGGGGAGCTGTTTTTT.

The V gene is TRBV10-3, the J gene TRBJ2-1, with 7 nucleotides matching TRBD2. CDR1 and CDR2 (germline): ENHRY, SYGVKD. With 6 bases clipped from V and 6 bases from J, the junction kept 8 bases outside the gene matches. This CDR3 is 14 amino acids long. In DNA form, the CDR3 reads TGTGCCATCAGGTTAGCGGGCGCCCCCAATGAGCAGTTCTTC. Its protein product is CAIRLAGAPNEQFF.

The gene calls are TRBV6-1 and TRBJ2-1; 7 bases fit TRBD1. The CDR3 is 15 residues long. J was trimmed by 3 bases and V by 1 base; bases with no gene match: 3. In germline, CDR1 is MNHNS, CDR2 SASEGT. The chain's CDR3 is CASSEGQGNYNEQFF. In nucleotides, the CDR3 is TGTGCCAGCAGTGAAGGACAGGGAAACTACAATGAGCAGTTCTTC.

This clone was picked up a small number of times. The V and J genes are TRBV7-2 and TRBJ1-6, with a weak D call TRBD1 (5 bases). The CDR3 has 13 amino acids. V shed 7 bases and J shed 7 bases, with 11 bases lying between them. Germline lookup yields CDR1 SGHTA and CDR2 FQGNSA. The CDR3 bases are TGTGCCAGCAAGAACTCAGGGAATTCACCCCTCCACTTT. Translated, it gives CASKNSGNSPLHF.

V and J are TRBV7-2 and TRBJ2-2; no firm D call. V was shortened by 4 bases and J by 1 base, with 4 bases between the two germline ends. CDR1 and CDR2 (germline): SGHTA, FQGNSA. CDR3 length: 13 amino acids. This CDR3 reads CASSSGNTGELFF. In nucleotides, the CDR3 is TGTGCCAGCAGCTCGGGGAACACCGGGGAGCTGTTTTTT.

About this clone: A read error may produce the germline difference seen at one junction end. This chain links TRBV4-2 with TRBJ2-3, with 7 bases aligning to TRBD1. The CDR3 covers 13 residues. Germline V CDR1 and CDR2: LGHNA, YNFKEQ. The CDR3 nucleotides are TGTGCCAGCAGCCAAGAGGTGGGCAGGGGGATGGATTTT. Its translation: CASSQEVGRGMDF.

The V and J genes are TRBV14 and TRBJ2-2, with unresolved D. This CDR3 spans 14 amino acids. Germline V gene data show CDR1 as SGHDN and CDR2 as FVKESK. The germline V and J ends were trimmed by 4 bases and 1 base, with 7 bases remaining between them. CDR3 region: CASSRFENTGELFF. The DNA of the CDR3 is TGTGCCAGCAGCCGATTCGAGAACACCGGGGAGCTGTTTTTT.

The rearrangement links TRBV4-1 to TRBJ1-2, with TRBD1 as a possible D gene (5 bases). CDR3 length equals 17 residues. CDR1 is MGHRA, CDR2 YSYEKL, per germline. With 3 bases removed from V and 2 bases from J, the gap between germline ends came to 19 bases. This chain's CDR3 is CASSHTGTQGENYGYTF. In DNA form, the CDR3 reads TGCGCCAGCAGCCATACTGGTACGCAGGGCGAAAACTATGGCTACACCTTC.

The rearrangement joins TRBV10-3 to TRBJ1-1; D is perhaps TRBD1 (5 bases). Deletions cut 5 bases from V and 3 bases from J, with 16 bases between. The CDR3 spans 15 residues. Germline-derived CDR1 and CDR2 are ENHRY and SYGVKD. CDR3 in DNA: TGTGCCATCAGTCTTAGGGGAAACTCCTACACTGAAGCTTTCTTT. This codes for CAISLRGNSYTEAFF.

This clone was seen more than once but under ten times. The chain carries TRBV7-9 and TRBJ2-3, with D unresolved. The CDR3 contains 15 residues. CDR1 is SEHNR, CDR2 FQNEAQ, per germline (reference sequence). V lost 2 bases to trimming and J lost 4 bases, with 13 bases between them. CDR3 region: CASSLKGSMPDTQYF. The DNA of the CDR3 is TGTGCCAGCAGCTTAAAAGGTTCTATGCCAGATACGCAGTATTTT.

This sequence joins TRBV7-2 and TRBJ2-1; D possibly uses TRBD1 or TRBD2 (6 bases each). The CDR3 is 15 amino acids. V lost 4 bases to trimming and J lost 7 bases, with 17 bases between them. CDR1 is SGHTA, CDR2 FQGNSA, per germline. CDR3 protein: CASSSRGPGGNEQFF. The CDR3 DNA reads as TGTGCCAGCAGCTCCCGGGGGCCCGGTGGGAATGAGCAGTTCTTC. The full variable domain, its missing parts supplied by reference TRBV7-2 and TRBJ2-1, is GAGVSQSPSNKVTEKGKDVELRCDPISGHTALYWYRQSLGQGLEFLIYFQGNSAPDKSGLPSDRFSAERTGGSVSTLTIQRTQQEDSAVYLCASSSRGPGGNEQFFGPGTRLTVL.

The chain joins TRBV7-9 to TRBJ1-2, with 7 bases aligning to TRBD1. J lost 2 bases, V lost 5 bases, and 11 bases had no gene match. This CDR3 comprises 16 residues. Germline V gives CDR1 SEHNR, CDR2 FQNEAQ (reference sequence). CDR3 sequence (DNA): TGTGCCAGCAGCACTACCCTGGACAGGCTAAACTATGGCTACACCTTC. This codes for CASSTTLDRLNYGYTF.

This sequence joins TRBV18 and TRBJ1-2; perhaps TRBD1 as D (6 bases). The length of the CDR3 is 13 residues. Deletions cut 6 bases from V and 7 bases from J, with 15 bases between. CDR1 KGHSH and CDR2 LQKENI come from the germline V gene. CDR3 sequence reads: CASSWDKVSGYTF. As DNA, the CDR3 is TGTGCCAGCTCCTGGGACAAAGTCTCTGGCTACACCTTC.

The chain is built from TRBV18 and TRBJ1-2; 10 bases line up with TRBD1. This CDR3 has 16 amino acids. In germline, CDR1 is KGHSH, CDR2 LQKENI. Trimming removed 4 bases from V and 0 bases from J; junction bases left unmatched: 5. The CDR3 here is CASSRPGTGANYGYTF. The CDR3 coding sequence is TGTGCCAGCTCACGACCCGGGACAGGGGCTAACTATGGCTACACCTTC. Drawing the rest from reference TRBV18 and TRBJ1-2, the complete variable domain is NAGVMQNPRHLVRRRGQEARLRCSPMKGHSHVYWYRQLPEEGLKFMVYLQKENIIDESGMPKERFSAEFPKEGPSILRIQQVVRGDSAAYFCASSRPGTGANYGYTFGSGTRLTVV.

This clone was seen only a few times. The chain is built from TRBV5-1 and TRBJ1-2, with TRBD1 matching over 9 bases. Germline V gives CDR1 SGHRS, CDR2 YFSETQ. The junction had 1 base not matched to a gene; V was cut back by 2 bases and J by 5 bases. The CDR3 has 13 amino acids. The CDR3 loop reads CASSFGTGYGYTF. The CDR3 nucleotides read TGCGCCAGCAGCTTCGGGACAGGGTATGGCTACACCTTC.

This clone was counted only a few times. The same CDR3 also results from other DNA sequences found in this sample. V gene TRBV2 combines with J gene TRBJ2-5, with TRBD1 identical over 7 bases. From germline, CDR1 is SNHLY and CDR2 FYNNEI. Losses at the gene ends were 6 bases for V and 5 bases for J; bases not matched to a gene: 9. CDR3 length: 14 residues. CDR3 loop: CASSEQGRGETQYF. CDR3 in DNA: TGTGCCAGCAGCGAACAGGGGAGAGGGGAGACCCAGTACTTC.

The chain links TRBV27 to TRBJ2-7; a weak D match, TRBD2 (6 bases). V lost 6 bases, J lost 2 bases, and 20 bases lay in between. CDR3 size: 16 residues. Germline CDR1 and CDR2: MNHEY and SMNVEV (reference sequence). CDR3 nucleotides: TGTGCCAGCAGAAGTAGACCGGGACTCATACCCTACGAGCAGTACTTC. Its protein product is CASRSRPGLIPYEQYF.

This CDR3 reads CASSLEGAGLRETQYF. CDR3 bases: TGCGCCAGCAGCTTGGAGGGAGCGGGCCTGAGAGAGACCCAGTACTTC. The chain carries TRBV5-1 and TRBJ2-5; tentative D call: TRBD2 (6 bases). Trimming took off 0 bases at V and 4 bases at J, with 16 bases between the two ends. The CDR3 spans 16 residues. From germline, CDR1 is SGHRS and CDR2 YFSETQ.

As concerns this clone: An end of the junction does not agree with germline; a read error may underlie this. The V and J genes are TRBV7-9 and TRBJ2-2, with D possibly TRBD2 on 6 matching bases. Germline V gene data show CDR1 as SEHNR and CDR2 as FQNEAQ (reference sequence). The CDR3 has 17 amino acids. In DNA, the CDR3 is TGTGCCAGCAGCCTAGCAGTCGGGGCGGGGAGGACCGGGGAGCTGTTTTTT. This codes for CASSLAVGAGRTGELFF.